This T cell receptor beta chain came from a study of OX40 agonist ivuxolimab in advanced cancers. Whole-study context: The study gave patients intravenous ivuxolimab at 0.01 to 10 mg/kg every 2 weeks. One hepatocellular carcinoma and two cutaneous melanoma patients partially responded.

The CDR3 has 15 amino acids. V was trimmed by 1 base and J by 2 bases, leaving 12 bases between them. From germline, CDR1 is SGHNT and CDR2 YYREEE (reference sequence). Sequencing was performed with immunoSEQ multiplex PCR; in TCRdb, only in-frame clones are kept and a portion is missing. Here the sample spans 78,000 or so clones, roughly nine tenths being singletons. The chain joins TRBV5-4 to TRBJ2-5; D is uncertain. The TCR comes from an adult with an advanced solid tumor such as melanoma, head and neck, liver or kidney cancer. The sample here was CD4+ or CD8+ T cells sorted from blood, taken in a trial of the OX40 agonist ivuxolimab. Written as DNA, the CDR3 is TGTGCCAGCAGCTTGTCGCGGCAGCCACAAGAGACCCAGTACTTC. Its protein is CASSLSRQPQETQYF. Supplemented by reference TRBV5-4 and TRBJ2-5, the full variable domain reads ETGVTQSPTHLIKTRGQQVTLRCSSQSGHNTVSWYQQALGQGPQFIFQYYREEENGRGNFPPRFSGLQFPNYSSELNVNALELDDSALYLCASSLSRQPQETQYFGPGTRLLVL.